A selection of T cell receptor beta chains follows, all from one sample in a study of blood T cell repertoires in COVID-19. Generated by immunoSEQ multiplex PCR, the TCRdb table keeps only in-frame clones and is missing some. The top ten hold around 2% of the sample, which has around 220,000 clones, over 75% seen once. Material: peripheral blood. Receptor source: a woman in her forties who had recovered from COVID-19. Both conserved end residues are part of each CDR3. Size is omitted from some rows. Given values are once, few, many or a class for expanded clones.

abundance,v_gene,CDR3aa
few,TRBV7-2,CASSSDRWNTDTQYF
-,TRBV24-1,CATSVTGGPGELFF
-,TRBV19,CASSHGGSPTNEKLFF
-,TRBV9,CASSVGGTGGARDTIYF
-,TRBV4-3,CASSQGSQGGYNEQFF
-,TRBV19,CASRPTPDSSTNEKLFF
-,TRBV28,CASSSRAYEQYF
-,TRBV19,CARMLASKDASTDTQYF
-,TRBV24-1,CATSKAGSTDTQYF
once,TRBV19,CASSIYQDSNQPQHF
-,TRBV11-2,CASSLGGMDRRGNIQYF
-,TRBV19,CASSIRQGSYEQYF
-,TRBV24-1,CATSDTTRTGANVLTF
-,TRBV6-2/TRBV6-3,CASRPGGGAGGYTF
-,TRBV6-1,CASSELTTLTYNEQFF
-,TRBV5-4,CASSRDLAGGSYNEQFF
-,TRBV5-1,CASSSGSPGELFF
-,TRBV7-8,CASSFSPQGYGYTF
-,TRBV10-3,CAISEGTGGWNTEAFF
-,TRBV2,CASSLGAVSYEQYF
-,TRBV4-3,CASSHPSGGEQFF
-,TRBV27,CASSLTESSYEQYF
-,TRBV30,CAWSNRGGNTIYF
-,TRBV30,CAWSPDSYEQYF